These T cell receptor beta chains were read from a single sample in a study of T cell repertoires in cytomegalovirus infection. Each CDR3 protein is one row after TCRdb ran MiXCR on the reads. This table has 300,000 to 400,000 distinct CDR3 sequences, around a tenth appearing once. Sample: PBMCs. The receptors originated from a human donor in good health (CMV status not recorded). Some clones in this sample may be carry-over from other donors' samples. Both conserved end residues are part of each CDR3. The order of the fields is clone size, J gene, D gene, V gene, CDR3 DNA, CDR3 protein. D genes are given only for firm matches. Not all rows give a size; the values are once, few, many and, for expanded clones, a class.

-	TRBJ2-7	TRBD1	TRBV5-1	TGCGCCAGCAGCACCGGAGGACAGGGTGCCCACGAGCAGTACTTC	CASSTGGQGAHEQYF
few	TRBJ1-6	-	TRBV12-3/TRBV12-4	TGTGCCAGCAGTTTGGCGGGTTTGGATTCACCCCTCCACTTT	CASSLAGLDSPLHF
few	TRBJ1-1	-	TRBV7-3	TGTGCCAGCAGCCTCCCGGGACTCACTGAAGCTTTCTTT	CASSLPGLTEAFF
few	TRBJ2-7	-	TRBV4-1	TGCGCCAGCAGCCAAATGTCCCAGGGATGGGAGCAGTACTTC	CASSQMSQGWEQYF
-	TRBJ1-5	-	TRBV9	TGTGCCAGCAGGGGCACAGATTATAGCAATCAGCCCCAGCATTTT	CASRGTDYSNQPQHF
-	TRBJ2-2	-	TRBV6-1	TGTGCCAGCCGCGTTGGCCACGGGGAGCTGTTTTTT	CASRVGHGELFF
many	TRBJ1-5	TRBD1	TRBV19	TGTGCCAGTAGTATAGACGGGACAGATCAGCCCCAGCATTTT	CASSIDGTDQPQHF
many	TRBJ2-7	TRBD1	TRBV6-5	TGTGCCAGCAGTTATCCGGGACAGGGGGCTTACGAGCAGTACTTC	CASSYPGQGAYEQYF
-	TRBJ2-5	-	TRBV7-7	TGTGCCAGCAGCTTAGGGACAGACCTGTTAGAGACCCAGTACTTC	CASSLGTDLLETQYF
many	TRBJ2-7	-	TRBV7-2	TGTGCCAGCGCCGTCGCCAGGACATCGGCCTACGAGCAGTACTTC	CASAVARTSAYEQYF
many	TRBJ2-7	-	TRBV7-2	TGTGCCAGCAGCTTAGTAGGCAGGGTTGACGAGCAGTACTTC	CASSLVGRVDEQYF
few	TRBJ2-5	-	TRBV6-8	TGTGCCAGCAGGTGGTTGGTCCAAGAGACCCAGTACTTC	CASRWLVQETQYF
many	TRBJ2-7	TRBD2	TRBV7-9	TGTGCCAGCAGCTCCGTAGCGGGAGAGTCTATGGCCCAGCAGTACTTC	CASSSVAGESMAQQYF
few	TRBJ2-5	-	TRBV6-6	TGTGCCAGCAGTTGGGGCAGGGAAGGCCAAGAGACCCAGTACTTC	CASSWGREGQETQYF
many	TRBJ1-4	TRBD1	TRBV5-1	TGCGCCAGCAGCGGGGGACAGAATAATGAAAAACTGTTTTTT	CASSGGQNNEKLFF
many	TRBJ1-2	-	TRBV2	TGTGCCAGCAGGGCGAGACAGACTCATGGCTACACCTTC	CASRARQTHGYTF
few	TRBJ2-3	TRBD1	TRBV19	TGTGCCAGTAGCCCCGGGACAGGTTTTTCAGATACGCAGTATTTT	CASSPGTGFSDTQYF
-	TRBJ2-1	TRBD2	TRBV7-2	TGTGTCAGCAGCTCCCTAGCGGGAGGGCTCTCCAATGAGCAGTTCTTC	CVSSSLAGGLSNEQFF
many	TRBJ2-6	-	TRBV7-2	TGTGCCAGCAGCTTCGGGGGGCCGGGTGCTTCTGGGGCCAACGTCCTGACTTTC	CASSFGGPGASGANVLTF
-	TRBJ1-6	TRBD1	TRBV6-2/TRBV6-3	TGTGCCAGCAGTTCCCTCCAAGGACAGGGCGTTTCACCCCTCCACTTT	CASSSLQGQGVSPLHF
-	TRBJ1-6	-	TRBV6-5	TGTGCCAGCAGCTCGGGTCCTAAAAATTCACCCCTCCACTTT	CASSSGPKNSPLHF
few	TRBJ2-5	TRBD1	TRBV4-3	TGCGCCAGCAGCCAAGAGGGACAGGGGAATCCAGAGACCCAGTACTTC	CASSQEGQGNPETQYF
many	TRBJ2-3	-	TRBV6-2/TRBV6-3	TGTGCCAGCAGGATTCTGGGCGCGCGCACAGATACGCAGTATTTT	CASRILGARTDTQYF
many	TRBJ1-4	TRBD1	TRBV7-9	TGTGCCAGCAGCAGAACAGGGGAGGTTAATGAAAAACTGTTTTTT	CASSRTGEVNEKLFF
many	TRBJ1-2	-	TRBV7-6	TGTGCCAGCAGCTCAGGGACTTATGGCTACACCTTC	CASSSGTYGYTF
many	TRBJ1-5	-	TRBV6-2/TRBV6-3	TGTGCCAGCAGTTTACAGGGCCGCAATCAGCCCCAGCATTTT	CASSLQGRNQPQHF
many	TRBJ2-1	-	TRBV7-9	TGTGCCAGCAGCTCCAACAATGAGCAGTTCTTC	CASSSNNEQFF
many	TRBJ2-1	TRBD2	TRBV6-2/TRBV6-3	TGTGCCAGCAGTTCGCAAAAGCGGGGGGGACCCAATGAGCAGTTCTTC	CASSSQKRGGPNEQFF
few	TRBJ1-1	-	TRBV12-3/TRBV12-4	TGTGCCAGCAGTTGGACGGGGAGAACTGAAGCTTTCTTT	CASSWTGRTEAFF
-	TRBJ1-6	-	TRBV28	TGTGCCAGCAGTTTATTAGGGTCAGCTCTCTCCGTCTATAATTCACCCCTCCACTTT	CASSLLGSALSVYNSPLHF
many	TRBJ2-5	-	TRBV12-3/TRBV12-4	TGTGCCAGCAGTTTAACAGAAGTTAAGAGGGGGGTGCGCCAAGAGACCCAGTACTTC	CASSLTEVKRGVRQETQYF
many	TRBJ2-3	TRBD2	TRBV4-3	TGCGCCAGCAGCCAACTGAGCGGGGGGAGAACAGATACGCAGTATTTT	CASSQLSGGRTDTQYF
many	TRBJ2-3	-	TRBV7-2	TGTGCCAGCAGCTTACAGCCAGCCCCTCTGAGCACAGATACGCAGTATTTT	CASSLQPAPLSTDTQYF
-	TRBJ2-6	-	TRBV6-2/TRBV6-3	TGTGCCAGCAGCCGTCCCTTCTCTGGGGCCAACGTCCTGACTTTC	CASSRPFSGANVLTF
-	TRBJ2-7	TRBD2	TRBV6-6	TGTGCCAGCACCCCACGGGCGGGAGACTACGAGCAGTACTTC	CASTPRAGDYEQYF
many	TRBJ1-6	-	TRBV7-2	TGTGCCAGCAGCCTTGGACAGACCTATAATTCACCCCTCCACTTT	CASSLGQTYNSPLHF